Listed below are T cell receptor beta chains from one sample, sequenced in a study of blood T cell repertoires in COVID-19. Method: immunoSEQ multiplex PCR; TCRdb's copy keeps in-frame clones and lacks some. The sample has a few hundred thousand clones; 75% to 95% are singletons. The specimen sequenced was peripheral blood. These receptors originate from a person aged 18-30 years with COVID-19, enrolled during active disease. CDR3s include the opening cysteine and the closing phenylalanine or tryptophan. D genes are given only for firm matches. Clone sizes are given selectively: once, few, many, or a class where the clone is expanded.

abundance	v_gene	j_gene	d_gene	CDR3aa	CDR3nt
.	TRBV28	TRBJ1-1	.	CASSLLVGTLNTEAFF	TGTGCCAGCAGTTTGCTGGTAGGGACTCTGAACACTGAAGCTTTCTTT
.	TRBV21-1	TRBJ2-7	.	CASSKQDRKIYEQYF	TGTGCCAGCAGCAAACAGGACAGGAAAATCTACGAGCAGTACTTC
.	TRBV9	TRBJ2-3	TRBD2	CASSSGGGVASNTQYF	TGTGCCAGCAGCTCAGGCGGGGGAGTCGCGTCAAATACGCAGTATTTT
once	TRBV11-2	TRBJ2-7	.	CASSLVAGNEQYF	TGTGCCAGCAGCTTAGTGGCGGGGAACGAGCAGTACTTC
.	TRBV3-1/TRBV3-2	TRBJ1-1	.	CASSLVGGKGTGGTEAFF	TGTGCCAGCAGCCTGGTCGGGGGAAAAGGAACGGGAGGCACTGAAGCTTTCTTT
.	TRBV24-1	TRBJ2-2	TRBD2	CATSERTSGVTGELFF	TGTGCCACCAGTGAAAGGACTAGCGGGGTAACCGGGGAGCTGTTTTTT
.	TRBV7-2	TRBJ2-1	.	CASSLEGVSPYNEQFF	TGTGCCAGCAGCTTAGAAGGGGTCAGCCCCTACAATGAGCAGTTCTTC
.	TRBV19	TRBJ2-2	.	CASSISSGGELFF	TGTGCCAGTAGTATATCGTCCGGCGGGGAGCTGTTTTTT
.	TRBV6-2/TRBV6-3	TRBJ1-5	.	CASSYWGGGNQPQHF	TGTGCCAGCAGTTACTGGGGAGGGGGCAATCAGCCCCAGCATTTT
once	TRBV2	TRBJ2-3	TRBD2	CASSETGTSGIDTQYF	TGTGCCAGCAGTGAAACAGGGACTAGCGGGATCGATACGCAGTATTTT
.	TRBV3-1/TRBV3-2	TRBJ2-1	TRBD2	CASSQTSLAGGLPEQFF	TGTGCCAGCAGCCAAACTTCACTAGCGGGAGGACTGCCTGAGCAGTTCTTC
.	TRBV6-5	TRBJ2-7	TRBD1	CASTPEDRDFDEQYF	TGTGCCAGCACTCCAGAGGACAGGGACTTCGACGAGCAGTACTTC
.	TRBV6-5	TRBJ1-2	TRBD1	CASSSLTGSYGYTF	TGTGCCAGCAGTTCCTTGACAGGGAGCTATGGCTACACCTTC
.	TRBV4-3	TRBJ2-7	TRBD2	CASGGGLGGEQYF	TGCGCCAGCGGCGGGGGACTCGGCGGGGAGCAGTACTTC
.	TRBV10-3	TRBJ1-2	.	CAISGAEGTLNYGYTF	TGTGCCATCAGTGGGGCGGAGGGGACCCTGAACTATGGCTACACCTTC
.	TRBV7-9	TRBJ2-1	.	CASSPPGQAYNEQFF	TGTGCCAGCAGCCCCCCTGGGCAGGCCTACAATGAGCAGTTCTTC
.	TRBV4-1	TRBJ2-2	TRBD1	CASSDRTGDTGELFF	TGCGCCAGCAGCGACCGGACAGGGGACACCGGGGAGCTGTTTTTT
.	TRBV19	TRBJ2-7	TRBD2	CASSSAGTMTYEQYF	TGTGCCAGTAGTAGTGCCGGGACTATGACCTACGAGCAGTACTTC
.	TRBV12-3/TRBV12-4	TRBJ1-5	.	CASSAGSQPQHF	TGTGCCAGCAGTGCCGGGTCTCAGCCCCAGCATTTT
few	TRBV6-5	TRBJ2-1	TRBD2	CASGPLAGATDEQFF	TGTGCCAGCGGGCCACTAGCGGGAGCAACAGATGAGCAGTTCTTC
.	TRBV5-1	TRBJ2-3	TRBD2	CASSFSSGRAADTQYF	TGCGCCAGCAGCTTCTCTAGCGGGAGGGCAGCAGATACGCAGTATTTT
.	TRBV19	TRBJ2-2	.	CASMRDRAGELFF	TGTGCCAGTATGCGGGATAGGGCCGGGGAGCTGTTTTTT
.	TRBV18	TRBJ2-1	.	CASLQDRNRNEQFF	TGTGCCAGCTTACAGGACCGGAACCGCAATGAGCAGTTCTTC
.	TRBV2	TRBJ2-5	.	CASSEIGRQETQYF	TGTGCCAGCAGTGAAATCGGCAGGCAAGAGACCCAGTACTTC
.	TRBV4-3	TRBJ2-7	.	CASSQEQFSYEQYF	TGCGCCAGCAGCCAAGAGCAGTTCTCCTACGAGCAGTACTTC
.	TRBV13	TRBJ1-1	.	CASSLRNTEAFF	TGTGCCAGCAGCTTACGGAACACTGAAGCTTTCTTT
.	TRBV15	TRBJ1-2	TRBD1	CATSRETGTAYGYTF	TGTGCCACCAGCAGAGAAACCGGGACAGCCTATGGCTACACCTTC
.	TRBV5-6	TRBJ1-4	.	CASSRVTATNEKLFF	TGTGCCAGCAGTCGGGTCACCGCAACTAATGAAAAACTGTTTTTT
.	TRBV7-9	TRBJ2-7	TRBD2	CASRSTSAEGAYEQYF	TGTGCCAGCAGGTCGACTAGCGCCGAAGGGGCCTACGAGCAGTACTTC
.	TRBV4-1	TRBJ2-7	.	CASSQRAGDNSYEQYF	TGCGCCAGCAGCCAGAGAGCGGGCGACAACTCCTACGAGCAGTACTTC
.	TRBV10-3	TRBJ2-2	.	CAIGAVLGNTGELFF	TGTGCCATCGGAGCGGTACTGGGGAACACCGGGGAGCTGTTTTTT
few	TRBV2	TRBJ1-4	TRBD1	CASSDRDRGDEKLFF	TGTGCCAGCAGTGATCGGGACAGGGGTGATGAAAAACTGTTTTTT
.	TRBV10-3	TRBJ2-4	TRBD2	CAISEGLAGAKNIQYF	TGTGCCATCAGTGAAGGTCTAGCGGGAGCCAAAAACATTCAGTACTTC
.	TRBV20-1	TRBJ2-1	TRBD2	CSASKSGSDEQFF	TGCAGTGCTAGTAAGAGCGGGAGCGATGAGCAGTTCTTC
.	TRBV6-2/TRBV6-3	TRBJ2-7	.	CASSYLLGHIYEQYF	TGTGCCAGCAGTTACCTTTTGGGACATATTTACGAGCAGTACTTC
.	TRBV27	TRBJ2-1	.	CASSLEGGATYNEQFF	TGTGCCAGCAGTTTAGAGGGGGGGGCCACCTACAATGAGCAGTTCTTC
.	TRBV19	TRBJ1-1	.	CASSKGQPNTEAFF	TGTGCCAGTAGTAAAGGACAGCCGAACACTGAAGCTTTCTTT